The 30 T cell receptor beta chains below all came from one sample that was sequenced in a study of CD8 T cells in cerebrospinal fluid in Alzheimer's disease. Reanalyzing the 10x single-cell sequencing reads, TCRdb keeps one entry per CDR3 protein, without DNA. The sample's table shows about 1,600 distinct CDR3 sequences. Sequenced sample: cerebrospinal fluid. The receptors originated from a human donor in good health.

In terms of frequency, this clonotype is medium-sized. J is TRBJ1-1 and V is TRBV7-8; TCRdb lists TRBD1, though no DNA is available to test this call. The CDR3 has 11 amino acids. The germline V gene has CDR1 SGHVS and CDR2 FQNEAQ. CDR3 loop: CASSPGRIAFF.

This clonotype is identified as medium-sized from frequency. This CDR3 reads CASSALAGTSYNEQFF. The rearrangement joins TRBV19 to TRBJ2-1; TCRdb proposes TRBD2, but this gene call is untestable without DNA. Germline V gene lookup returns CDR1 LNHDA and CDR2 SQIVND (reference sequence). The CDR3 loop spans 16 amino acids.

This clonotype is identified as large from frequency. The V and J genes are TRBV14 and TRBJ2-1; the TRBD2 assignment by TCRdb is unverifiable without DNA. This CDR3 has 18 amino acids. Germline loops: CDR1 SGHDN, CDR2 FVKESK. CDR3 loop: CASSQGVLAGRPWDEQFF.

V is TRBV11-3 and J is TRBJ2-7; the TCRdb call, TRBD2, lacks DNA for checking. The CDR3 length is 18 residues. The germline CDR1 and CDR2 sequences are SGHNT and YENEEA. The CDR3 spells CASSLVSSGGAAYYEQYF. The entire variable domain, with the rest obtained from reference TRBV11-3 and TRBJ2-7, is as follows: EAGVVQSPRYKIIEKKQPVAFWCNPISGHNTLYWYLQNLGQGPELLIRYENEEAVDDSQLPKDRFSAERLKGVDSTLKIQPAELGDSAVYLCASSLVSSGGAAYYEQYFGPGTRLTVT.

Judged by frequency, this clonotype is medium-sized. The chain is built from TRBV27 and TRBJ2-1; the TRBD2 assignment by TCRdb is unverifiable without DNA. Germline CDR1 reads MNHEY; CDR2 reads SMNVEV (reference sequence). This CDR3 contains 18 residues. This CDR3 reads CASSLFRLSGNSYNEQFF.

According to its frequency, this clonotype is large. The genes are TRBV28 and TRBJ1-1. Germline V gene data show CDR1 as MDHEN and CDR2 as SYDVKM. CDR3 length equals 13 residues. The CDR3 here is CASSLLGNTEAFF.

This clonotype counts as medium-sized (0.01 to 0.1%) by frequency. V is TRBV5-6 and J is TRBJ1-2; the D call from TCRdb, TRBD1, cannot be confirmed without DNA. Germline CDR1 and CDR2: SGHDT and YYEEEE. The CDR3 extends over 13 amino acids. The CDR3 region is CASNSRGGNGYTF.

This clonotype is labeled medium-sized based on frequency. CDR3 in amino acids: CASVGTDVSNQPQHF. The chain has TRBV19 and TRBJ1-5; TCRdb returns TRBD1, unconfirmable since there is no DNA. The CDR3 has 15 residues. Germline CDR1 reads LNHDA; CDR2 reads SQIVND (reference sequence).

According to its frequency, this clonotype is medium-sized. The CDR3 spells CASSQDTPPRVGTGELFF. V gene TRBV4-3 combines with J gene TRBJ2-2; the D call of TRBD2 rests on TCRdb alone, since no DNA is present to check it. The CDR3 runs to 18 residues. The germline CDR1 and CDR2 sequences are LGHNA and YSLEER.

This clonotype is deemed medium-sized (0.01 to 0.1%) by its frequency. The CDR3 sequence: CSVGRGLPGELFF. The gene calls are TRBV29-1 and TRBJ2-2; TCRdb picks TRBD1, but there is no DNA to check that call. The germline V gene encodes CDR1 SQVTM and CDR2 ANQGSEA. The CDR3 consists of 13 residues.

By frequency, this clonotype registers medium-sized. The chain uses TRBV2 and TRBJ2-7; the D gene TCRdb calls, TRBD2, cannot be checked with no DNA. The CDR3 is 12 residues long. Germline lookup yields CDR1 SNHLY and CDR2 FYNNEI. CDR3 sequence reads: CATTYGGGEQYF.

Judged by frequency, this clonotype is large (0.1 to 1%). V gene TRBV5-1 combines with J gene TRBJ2-3; no DNA is available, so the TRBD1 call from TCRdb remains unchecked. This CDR3 is built from 18 residues. Germline loops: CDR1 SGHRS, CDR2 YFSETQ. CDR3 protein: CASSLTGPAGTSTDTQYF. Combining the CDR3 with reference TRBV5-1 and TRBJ2-3 gives the whole variable domain KAGVTQTPRYLIKTRGQQVTLSCSPISGHRSVSWYQQTPGQGLQFLFEYFSETQRNKGNFPGRFSGRQFSNSRSEMNVSTLELGDSALYLCASSLTGPAGTSTDTQYFGPGTRLTVL.

According to its frequency, this clonotype is medium-sized (0.01 to 0.1%). The CDR3 reads CASRPCREVLGYTF. The genes are TRBV21-1 and TRBJ1-2; TCRdb's D call, TRBD1, is unchecked because there is no DNA. TRBV21-1 is flagged as a pseudogene. CDR3 length: 14 residues.

In terms of frequency, this clonotype is large (0.1 to 1%). V gene TRBV7-2 combines with J gene TRBJ2-7; lacking DNA, the TRBD2 call made by TCRdb goes unchecked. CDR1 is SGHTA, CDR2 FQGNSA, per germline. CDR3 length equals 15 residues. The CDR3 is CASSTQAGGSYEQYF.

The chain has TRBV5-8 and TRBJ2-1; TCRdb's assignment of TRBD2 cannot be checked, as there is no DNA. This CDR3 region has 16 residues. Germline V gives CDR1 SGHTS, CDR2 YDEGEE. The CDR3 region is CASSFGSLANYNEQFF.

V and J are TRBV7-8 and TRBJ2-2; TCRdb reports TRBD1, a call that lacks DNA to check it against. The CDR3 sequence is 16 residues long. CDR1 and CDR2 (germline): SGHVS, FQNEAQ. CDR3 sequence reads: CASSPRSGVNTGELFF.

The chain couples TRBV19 to TRBJ1-1. Germline values: CDR1 LNHDA, CDR2 SQIVND (reference sequence). This CDR3 is 14 amino acids long. CDR3 region: CASSPLVLGAEAFF.

In terms of frequency, this clonotype is medium-sized (0.01 to 0.1%). The rearrangement uses TRBV2 and TRBJ2-7. CDR3 length equals 15 residues. Germline CDR1 is SNHLY and CDR2 is FYNNEI. The CDR3 spells CASSEPGESSYEQYF. The full variable domain, with the rest looked up from reference TRBV2 and TRBJ2-7, is EPEVTQTPSHQVTQMGQEVILRCVPISNHLYFYWYRQILGQKVEFLVSFYNNEISEKSEIFDDQFSVERPDGSNFTLKIRSTKLEDSAMYFCASSEPGESSYEQYFGPGTRLTVT.

Its frequency marks this clonotype as medium-sized. The rearrangement joins TRBV20-1 to TRBJ2-7; as DNA is missing, the TRBD1 call by TCRdb cannot be tested. This CDR3 contains 16 residues. Germline values: CDR1 DFQATT, CDR2 SNEGSKA (reference sequence). The CDR3 spells CSARDDRGKRVYEQYF.

In terms of frequency, this clonotype is medium-sized (0.01 to 0.1%). The CDR3: CASSLFGETSQAYEQYF. The chain joins TRBV5-6 to TRBJ2-7; the D gene TCRdb calls, TRBD2, cannot be checked with no DNA. Germline V CDR1 and CDR2: SGHDT, YYEEEE. This CDR3 comprises 17 residues.

This clonotype is called medium-sized based on its frequency. The chain has TRBV3-1 and TRBJ2-1. Germline V gene lookup returns CDR1 LGHDT and CDR2 YNNKEL (reference sequence). The CDR3 sequence is 15 residues long. CDR3 sequence reads: CASSQAQVWYNEQFF.

This clonotype is deemed large (0.1 to 1%) by its frequency. This chain connects TRBV18 to TRBJ2-1; the D call from TCRdb, TRBD1, cannot be confirmed without DNA. The germline gives CDR1 KGHSH, CDR2 LQKENI. The CDR3 contains 14 residues. CDR3 residues: CASFGQGAVNEQFF.

This clonotype is identified as medium-sized from frequency. This rearrangement joins TRBV20-1 to TRBJ2-7; the TRBD1 assignment by TCRdb is unverifiable without DNA. Germline values: CDR1 DFQATT, CDR2 SNEGSKA (reference sequence). This CDR3 contains 15 residues. The CDR3 protein is CSAEKPGQDSYEQYF.

This clonotype registers medium-sized (0.01 to 0.1%) by frequency. The gene calls are TRBV5-1 and TRBJ2-3; the TRBD1 assignment by TCRdb is unverifiable without DNA. This CDR3 comprises 17 residues. Germline CDR1 reads SGHRS; CDR2 reads YFSETQ. This CDR3 reads CASSLVVRDTGTDTQYF.

Considering frequency, this clonotype is large (0.1 to 1%). The CDR3 sequence: CASSQDGGRARETQYF. The chain carries TRBV14 and TRBJ2-5; no DNA is available, so the TRBD2 call from TCRdb remains unchecked. Germline-derived CDR1 and CDR2 are SGHDN and FVKESK. The CDR3 is made up of 16 amino acids.

Judged by frequency, this clonotype is medium-sized. The V call is TRBV6-2 or TRBV6-3, the J call TRBJ1-4; lacking DNA, the TRBD1 call made by TCRdb goes unchecked. The CDR3 is made up of 15 amino acids. CDR1 is MNHEY and CDR2 is SVGEGT in the germline V gene. The CDR3 sequence: CASRSGQGVAEKLFF.

This clonotype shows up as medium-sized by frequency. V and J are TRBV6-1 and TRBJ2-7; TCRdb's D call of TRBD2 is untestable without DNA. The CDR3 length is 13 residues. From germline, CDR1 is MNHNS and CDR2 SASEGT. CDR3 protein: CAIKAWGDYEQYF.

This clonotype is classed as medium-sized by frequency. The J gene is TRBJ1-5, the V gene TRBV29-1; as DNA is missing, the TRBD1 call by TCRdb cannot be tested. The CDR3 length is 13 residues. Germline CDR1 and CDR2: SQVTM and ANQGSEA. The CDR3 region is CSVATGYNQPQHF.

In terms of frequency, this clonotype is medium-sized. This chain links TRBV19 with TRBJ2-2; TCRdb names TRBD1, which stays unverified in the absence of DNA. The length of the CDR3 is 14 residues. CDR1 and CDR2 (germline): LNHDA, SQIVND (reference sequence). This chain's CDR3 is CASWDRGLTGELFF.

This clonotype registers medium-sized by frequency. This sequence joins TRBV14 and TRBJ2-1. This CDR3 is built from 15 residues. Germline-derived CDR1 and CDR2 are SGHDN and FVKESK. The CDR3 protein is CASSQESPLSNEQFF.